This T cell receptor (beta chain) came from a study of regulatory T cells in long-lasting Graves disease. Study results and caveats: Persistent cases favored TRBV28, TRBJ1-2 and TRBJ2-5.

Relying on iRepertoire HTBI primers and Arm-PCR of CDR3 regions, the team built TCR beta libraries. TCRdb passed the multiplex PCR reads through MiXCR, listing each CDR3 protein once. The table lists a few hundred thousand distinct CDR3 sequences, around 22% of them singletons. Germline lookup yields CDR1 SGHKS and CDR2 YYEKEE (reference sequence). CDR3 length: 14 residues. In this sample, this clonotype turned up a few times. The antigen is unknown. The germline gene is not matched at one end of the junction; a read error may be the cause. Time point reported: persistent/refractory GD, antithyroid drugs over 5 years with positive TRAb. After RNA was extracted from PBMCs, the TCR library was made from it. Patients of an endocrinology department in Xi'an, China, were included.

The source is a female donor with Graves disease. This chain connects TRBV5-5 to TRBJ2-4; 7 positions match TRBD2. This material consisted of peripheral blood mononuclear cells (PBMCs), taken when the disease was refractory, from a patient treated with antithyroid drugs. CDR3 nucleotides: TGTGTCAGCAGCTTTGCCCGGGGGGAAAACATTCAGTACTTC. Translation: CVSSFARGENIQYF. Full variable domain (outside the CDR3, taken from reference TRBV5-5 and TRBJ2-4): DAGVTQSPTHLIKTRGQQVTLRCSPISGHKSVSWYQQVLGQGPQFIFQYYEKEERGRGNFPDRFSARQFPNYSSELNVNALLLGDSALYLCVSSFARGENIQYFGAGTRLSVL.